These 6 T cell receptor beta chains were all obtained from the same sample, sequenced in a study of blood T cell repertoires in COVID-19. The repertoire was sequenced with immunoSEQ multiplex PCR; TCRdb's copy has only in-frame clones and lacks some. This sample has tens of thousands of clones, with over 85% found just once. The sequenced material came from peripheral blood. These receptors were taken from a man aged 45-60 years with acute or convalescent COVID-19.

The CDR3 protein is CASSLSGVPLHF. The CDR3 DNA reads TGTGCCAGCAGTTTATCGGGAGTACCCCTCCACTTT. The chain combines TRBV12-3 or TRBV12-4 with TRBJ1-6; D unclear. The V and J ends lost 2 bases and 12 bases respectively, with 8 bases between them. There are 12 residues in the CDR3.

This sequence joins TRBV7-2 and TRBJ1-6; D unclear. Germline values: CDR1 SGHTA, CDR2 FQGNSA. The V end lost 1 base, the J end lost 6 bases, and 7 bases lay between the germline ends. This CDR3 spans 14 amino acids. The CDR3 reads CASSLVRVNSPLHF. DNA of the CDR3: TGTGCCAGCAGCTTAGTACGGGTTAATTCACCCCTCCACTTT. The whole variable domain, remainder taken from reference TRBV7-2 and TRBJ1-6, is GAGVSQSPSNKVTEKGKDVELRCDPISGHTALYWYRQSLGQGLEFLIYFQGNSAPDKSGLPSDRFSAERTGGSVSTLTIQRTQQEDSAVYLCASSLVRVNSPLHFGNGTRLTVT.

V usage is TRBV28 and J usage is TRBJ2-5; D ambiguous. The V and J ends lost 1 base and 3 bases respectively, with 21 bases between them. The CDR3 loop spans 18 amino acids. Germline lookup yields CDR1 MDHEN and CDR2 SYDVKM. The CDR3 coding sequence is TGTGCCAGCAGTTTATCTTTGTCCGCCCCTGGGCTCAAAGAGACCCAGTACTTC. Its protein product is CASSLSLSAPGLKETQYF. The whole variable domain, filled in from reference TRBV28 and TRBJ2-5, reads DVKVTQSSRYLVKRTGEKVFLECVQDMDHENMFWYRQDPGLGLRLIYFSYDVKMKEKGDIPEGYSVSREKKERFSLILESASTNQTSMYLCASSLSLSAPGLKETQYFGPGTRLLVL.

CDR3 bases: TGTGCCAGTAGTATTGGGCAGTTAAAAACTGAAGCTTTCTTT. It encodes CASSIGQLKTEAFF. The rearrangement joins TRBV19 to TRBJ1-1, with D unclear. CDR3 length: 14 amino acids. V lost 3 bases to trimming and J lost 5 bases, with 13 bases between them. Looked up from germline, CDR1 is LNHDA and CDR2 is SQIVND (reference sequence).

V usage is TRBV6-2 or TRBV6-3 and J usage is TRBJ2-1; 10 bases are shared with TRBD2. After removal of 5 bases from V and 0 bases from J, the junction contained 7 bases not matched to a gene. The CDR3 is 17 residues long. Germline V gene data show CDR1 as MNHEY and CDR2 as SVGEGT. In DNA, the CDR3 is TGTGCCAGCAGTGTAACTAGCGGGGTGCCCTCCTACAATGAGCAGTTCTTC. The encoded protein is CASSVTSGVPSYNEQFF.

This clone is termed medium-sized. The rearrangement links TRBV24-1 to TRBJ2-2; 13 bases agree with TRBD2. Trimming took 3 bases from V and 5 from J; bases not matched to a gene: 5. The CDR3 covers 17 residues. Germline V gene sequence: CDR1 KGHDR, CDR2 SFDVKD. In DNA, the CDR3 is TGTGCCACCAGTGATCCGACTAGCGGGAGGTATACCGGGGAGCTGTTTTTT. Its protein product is CATSDPTSGRYTGELFF.